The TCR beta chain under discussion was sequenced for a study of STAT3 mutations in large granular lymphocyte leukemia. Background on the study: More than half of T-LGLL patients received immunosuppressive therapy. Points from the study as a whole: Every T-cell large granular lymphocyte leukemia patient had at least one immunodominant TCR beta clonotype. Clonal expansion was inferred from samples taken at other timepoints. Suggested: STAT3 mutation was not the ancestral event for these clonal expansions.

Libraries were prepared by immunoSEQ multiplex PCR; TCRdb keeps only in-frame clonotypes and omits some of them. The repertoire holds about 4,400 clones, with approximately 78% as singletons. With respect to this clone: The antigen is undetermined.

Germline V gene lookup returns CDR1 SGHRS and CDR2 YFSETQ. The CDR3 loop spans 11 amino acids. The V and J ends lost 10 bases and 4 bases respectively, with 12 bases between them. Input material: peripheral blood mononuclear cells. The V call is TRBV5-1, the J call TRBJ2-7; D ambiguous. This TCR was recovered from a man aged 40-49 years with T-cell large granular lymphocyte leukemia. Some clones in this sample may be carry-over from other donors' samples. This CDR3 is CASGSNYEQYF. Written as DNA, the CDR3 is TGCGCCTCCGGTAGCAATTACGAGCAGTACTTC.